The rows below give T cell receptor beta chains drawn from one sample of a study of early T cells in non-severe SARS-CoV-2 infection. TCRdb re-derived calls from the 5' RACE reads in MiXCR, one entry per CDR3 protein. Of 100,000 to 120,000 distinct CDR3 sequences in the sample, around 13% were seen once. The sequencing used whole blood, collected at baseline. The receptors derive from an adult who was a healthcare worker with PCR-confirmed SARS-CoV-2 infection or an uninfected control (not recorded which). The CDR3 runs from the conserved cysteine through the conserved F or W. Each record gives: clone size, D gene, V gene, J gene, CDR3 protein, CDR3 DNA. The D gene is left open where the match is weak. Only part of the rows carry a size: once, few, many, or a class if the clone is expanded.

>-|TRBD2|TRBV7-7|TRBJ2-3
CASSSSSGNTDTQYF
TGTGCTAGCAGCTCCTCTAGCGGGAACACAGATACGCAGTATTTT
>many|-|TRBV27|TRBJ1-3
CASSSLSSSGNTIYF
TGTGCCAGCAGTTCCCTTAGCAGCTCTGGAAACACCATATATTTT
>-|TRBD2|TRBV2|TRBJ2-3
CASSAGGPGTQYF
TGTGCCAGCAGTGCGGGGGGGCCGGGTACGCAGTATTTT
>-|TRBD2|TRBV7-3|TRBJ2-2
CASSNPQVAGYTGELFF
TGTGCCAGCAGCAACCCGCAGGTAGCGGGATATACCGGGGAGCTGTTTTTT
>-|-|TRBV27|TRBJ1-2
CASSLSVGVLDYGYTF
TGTGCCAGCAGTTTATCCGTCGGGGTTCTGGACTATGGCTACACCTTC
>-|-|TRBV6-1|TRBJ1-5
CASSELDPGGNQPQHF
TGTGCCAGCAGTGAATTGGACCCCGGTGGCAATCAGCCCCAGCATTTT
>few|TRBD2|TRBV24-1|TRBJ2-4
CATSDPSGGAKNIQYF
TGTGCCACCAGTGACCCTAGCGGTGGAGCCAAAAACATTCAGTACTTC
>-|TRBD1|TRBV5-6|TRBJ1-2
CASSLLGQGNYGYTF
TGTGCCAGCAGCTTGTTGGGACAGGGGAACTATGGCTACACCTTC
>many|TRBD1|TRBV20-1|TRBJ2-1
CSASRGQGYNEQFF
TGCAGTGCTTCTCGAGGACAGGGGTACAATGAGCAGTTCTTC
>few|-|TRBV18|TRBJ2-1
CASSPPTGENYNEQFF
TGTGCCAGCTCACCACCGACGGGGGAGAACTACAATGAGCAGTTCTTC
>-|TRBD1|TRBV28|TRBJ2-7
CASSPDWGTGINEQYF
TGTGCCAGCAGTCCCGATTGGGGGACAGGGATCAACGAGCAGTACTTC
>-|-|TRBV27|TRBJ1-6
CASSLSFVLSDSPLHF
TGTGCCAGCAGTTTATCCTTTGTCCTGTCAGACTCACCCCTCCACTTT
>few|-|TRBV28|TRBJ1-1
CASRTRHEAFF
TGTGCCAGCCGGACTAGGCATGAAGCTTTCTTT
>-|-|TRBV7-9|TRBJ2-3
CASSLAIGTDTQYF
TGTGCCAGCAGCTTAGCAATAGGCACAGATACGCAGTATTTT
>-|-|TRBV9|TRBJ2-3
CASSVEGFSTDTQYF
TGTGCCAGCAGCGTAGAGGGGTTTAGCACAGATACGCAGTATTTT
>many|TRBD1|TRBV28|TRBJ1-5
CASSLRTGGNQPQHF
TGTGCCAGCAGTTTAAGGACAGGGGGCAATCAGCCCCAGCATTTT